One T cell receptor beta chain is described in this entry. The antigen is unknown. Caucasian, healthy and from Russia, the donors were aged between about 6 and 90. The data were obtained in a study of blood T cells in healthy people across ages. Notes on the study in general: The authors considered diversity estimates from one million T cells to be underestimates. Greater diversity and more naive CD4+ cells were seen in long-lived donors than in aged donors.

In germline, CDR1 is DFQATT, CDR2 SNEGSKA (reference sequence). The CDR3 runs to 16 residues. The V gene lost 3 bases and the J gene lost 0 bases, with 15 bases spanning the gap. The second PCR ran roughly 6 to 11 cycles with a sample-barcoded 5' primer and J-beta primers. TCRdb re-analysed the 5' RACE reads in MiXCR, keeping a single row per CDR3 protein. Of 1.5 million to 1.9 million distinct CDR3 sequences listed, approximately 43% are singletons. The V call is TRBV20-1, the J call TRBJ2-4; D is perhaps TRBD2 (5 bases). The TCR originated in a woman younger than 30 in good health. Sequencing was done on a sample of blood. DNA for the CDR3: TGCAGTGCTAGGGAGTTAGCGAATTTAGCCAAAAACATTCAGTACTTC. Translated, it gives CSARELANLAKNIQYF.